Listed here are 23 T cell receptor beta chains from one sample, sequenced in a study of blood T cell repertoires in COVID-19. Sequenced by immunoSEQ multiplex PCR; TCRdb stores in-frame clones only, minus some. The repertoire holds about 180,000 clones, with around 86% as singletons. Sequenced input: peripheral blood. Receptors originate from a woman aged 25-40 years with active or convalescent COVID-19.

The chain recombines TRBV5-1 with TRBJ2-3; D is perhaps TRBD1 (6 bases). This CDR3 region has 14 residues. V lost 2 bases, J lost 2 bases, and 9 bases lay in between. CDR1 is SGHRS and CDR2 is YFSETQ in the germline V gene. The CDR3 nucleotides read TGCGCCAGCAGCTTTGGACAGCCCACAGATACGCAGTATTTT. Translated: CASSFGQPTDTQYF.

V is TRBV7-2 and J is TRBJ2-5, with D tentatively TRBD1 (6 bases). CDR3 length equals 14 residues. Germline loops: CDR1 SGHTA, CDR2 FQGNSA. The ends were cut back, 7 bases at V and 7 bases at J, with 19 bases in the middle. This CDR3 is CASTVGTLGGTQYF. CDR3 nucleotides: TGTGCCAGCACCGTCGGGACACTTGGAGGGACCCAGTACTTC.

V and J are TRBV5-1 and TRBJ2-1, with D maybe TRBD2 (6 bases). The CDR3 contains 15 residues. Trimming removed 0 bases from V and 2 bases from J, with 9 bases in between. Germline V gives CDR1 SGHRS, CDR2 YFSETQ. The CDR3 sequence: CASSLVSGPYNEQFF. The CDR3 coding sequence is TGCGCCAGCAGCTTGGTTAGCGGACCCTACAATGAGCAGTTCTTC.

This chain links TRBV5-1 with TRBJ2-5, with 8 positions matching TRBD2. CDR1 is SGHRS, CDR2 YFSETQ, per germline. V lost 4 bases, J lost 2 bases, and 13 bases stayed unmatched. The CDR3 sequence is 17 residues long. The CDR3 DNA reads as TGCGCCAGCAGCCGCGGGACTAGGAGGAACCTTCAAGAGACCCAGTACTTC. Encoded protein: CASSRGTRRNLQETQYF.

The V gene is TRBV27, the J gene TRBJ2-7; a possible D gene is TRBD1 (5 bases). V gave up 4 bases and J gave up 2 bases, with 9 bases separating them. The CDR3 length is 13 residues. CDR1 MNHEY and CDR2 SMNVEV come from the germline V gene (reference sequence). The CDR3 reads CASSWGPTYEQYF. The CDR3 nucleotides are TGTGCCAGCAGTTGGGGCCCGACCTACGAGCAGTACTTC.

This chain links TRBV27 with TRBJ2-7, with 10 nucleotides matching TRBD1. This CDR3 region has 14 residues. The ends lost 5 bases at V and 3 bases at J; junction bases unmatched: 4. Germline CDR1 MNHEY, CDR2 SMNVEV (reference sequence). The CDR3 bases are TGTGCCAGCAGTCGGACAGGGGGAAACTACGAGCAGTACTTC. Its translation: CASSRTGGNYEQYF.

V and J are TRBV2 and TRBJ1-1; D remains ambiguous. Per the germline V gene, CDR1 is SNHLY and CDR2 is FYNNEI. This CDR3 contains 15 residues. V lost 6 bases to trimming and J lost 0 bases, with 14 bases between them. Here the CDR3 DNA reads TGTGCCAGCAGCCTGGGCAAAGTAATGAACACTGAAGCTTTCTTT. Translation gives CASSLGKVMNTEAFF.

V and J are TRBV19 and TRBJ2-1; 7 positions match TRBD1. Germline lookup yields CDR1 LNHDA and CDR2 SQIVND (reference sequence). V was pared by 9 bases and J by 8 bases, with 7 bases of the junction left unmatched. The CDR3 runs 12 residues. CDR3 DNA sequence: TGTGCCAGCCGTGACAGGGTCTATGAGCAGTTCTTC. Translation gives CASRDRVYEQFF. Using reference TRBV19 and TRBJ2-1 for the parts outside the CDR3, the full variable domain is DGGITQSPKYLFRKEGQNVTLSCEQNLNHDAMYWYRQDPGQGLRLIYYSQIVNDFQKGDIAEGYSVSREKKESFPLTVTSAQKNPTAFYLCASRDRVYEQFFGPGTRLTVL.

The CDR3 DNA reads TGTGCCAGTAGTTTCCGGGTTTCCGAAATGGCTTTCTTT. It codes for CASSFRVSEMAFF. The chain joins TRBV19 to TRBJ1-1; unclear D gene. This CDR3 is built from 13 residues. V was trimmed by 5 bases and J by 11 bases, leaving 18 bases between them. CDR1 is LNHDA and CDR2 is SQIVND in the germline V gene (reference sequence). Drawing the rest from reference TRBV19 and TRBJ1-1, the complete variable domain is DGGITQSPKYLFRKEGQNVTLSCEQNLNHDAMYWYRQDPGQGLRLIYYSQIVNDFQKGDIAEGYSVSREKKESFPLTVTSAQKNPTAFYLCASSFRVSEMAFFGQGTRLTVV.

V and J are TRBV2 and TRBJ2-1, with 11 positions matching TRBD2. CDR3 length equals 17 residues. Germline values: CDR1 SNHLY, CDR2 FYNNEI. V dropped 5 bases and J dropped 4; count of bases not matched to a gene: 10. CDR3 coding DNA: TGTGCCAGCAGTAATCAACGACTAGCGGGGTCATACAATGAGCAGTTCTTC. This sequence encodes CASSNQRLAGSYNEQFF.

The chain couples TRBV7-9 to TRBJ2-2; TRBD2 matches at 12 bases. CDR1 is SEHNR, CDR2 FQNEAQ, per germline (reference sequence). V shed 5 bases, J shed 1 base, and the junction held 11 bases outside the gene matches. The CDR3 sequence is 19 residues long. The CDR3 region is CASSQATSGGQLNTGELFF. As DNA, the CDR3 is TGTGCCAGCAGCCAGGCGACTAGCGGGGGCCAACTGAACACCGGGGAGCTGTTTTTT.

This chain connects TRBV5-1 to TRBJ2-7; possible D gene TRBD1, 6 bases. Germline CDR1 reads SGHRS; CDR2 reads YFSETQ. The CDR3 loop spans 13 amino acids. Between the trimmed V and J ends, which lost 4 bases and 2 bases, there was a span of 10 bases. The CDR3 is CASSVDRAYEQYF. The DNA for the CDR3 is TGCGCCAGCAGCGTGGACAGAGCCTACGAGCAGTACTTC.

The CDR3 bases are TGTGCCAGCAAGAGGGGACAGGGACAGGCTTCACCCCTCCACTTT. Amino acids: CASKRGQGQASPLHF. The gene calls are TRBV27 and TRBJ1-6, with 9 positions matching TRBD1. V gave up 7 bases and J gave up 9 bases; unmatched junction bases: 10. The CDR3 extends over 15 amino acids. Germline CDR1 is MNHEY and CDR2 is SMNVEV (reference sequence).

The rearrangement links TRBV27 to TRBJ1-2, with D perhaps TRBD1 (5 bases). V gave up 3 bases and J gave up 8 bases, with 13 bases separating them. This CDR3 is built from 13 residues. CDR1 and CDR2 from the germline V gene are MNHEY and SMNVEV (reference sequence). Here the CDR3 reads CASSFIRGAGYTF. The CDR3 DNA sequence: TGTGCCAGCAGTTTTATAAGGGGCGCGGGCTACACCTTC.

The rearrangement joins TRBV30 to TRBJ1-6, with TRBD1 identical over 9 bases. V gave up 1 base and J gave up 5 bases; unmatched junction bases: 6. CDR1 GTSNPN and CDR2 SVGIG come from the germline V gene (reference sequence). The CDR3 runs 16 residues. The CDR3 DNA sequence: TGTGCCTGGAGTGGGGCCGGGACAGGGAATAATTCACCCCTCCACTTT. Amino acid sequence: CAWSGAGTGNNSPLHF.

V and J are TRBV3-1 (or the pseudogene TRBV3-2) and TRBJ1-3, with D possibly matching TRBD1 (5 bases). Germline V gives CDR1 LGHDT, CDR2 YNNKEL (reference sequence). This CDR3 is built from 13 residues. Trimming left V 1 base short and J 9 bases short, with 10 bases between. The CDR3 nucleotides are TGTGCCAGCAGCCAAGTGGGGGGGACCACCATATATTTT. Amino acid sequence: CASSQVGGTTIYF.

V and J are TRBV7-9 and TRBJ2-1; 7 nucleotides line up with TRBD2. CDR3 length equals 18 residues. V was pared by 5 bases and J by 2 bases, with 15 bases of the junction left unmatched. Germline CDR1 and CDR2: SEHNR and FQNEAQ (reference sequence). The CDR3 region has the DNA TGTGCCAGCAGCCCAGTCGGAGAGGCGGGAGTACCCTACAATGAGCAGTTCTTC. Translating gives CASSPVGEAGVPYNEQFF.

This clone was recorded a few times. The V gene is TRBV27, the J gene TRBJ1-6, with D possibly TRBD1 on 5 matching bases. The CDR3 consists of 16 residues. In germline, CDR1 is MNHEY, CDR2 SMNVEV (reference sequence). V was cut by 1 base and J by 6 bases, with 13 bases left in between. As DNA, the CDR3 is TGTGCCAGCAGTTTATTATGGGGCCAGGGTAATTCACCCCTCCACTTT. It yields the protein CASSLLWGQGNSPLHF.

V is TRBV30 and J is TRBJ2-7, with a tentative D call TRBD1 (5 bases). The CDR3 runs 13 residues. The germline V gene encodes CDR1 GTSNPN and CDR2 SVGIG (reference sequence). Trimming removed 0 bases from V and 1 base from J, with 7 bases in between. Here the CDR3 DNA reads TGTGCCTGGAGTGTAGGGGAATCCTACGAGCAGTACTTC. Translating gives CAWSVGESYEQYF.

The chain uses TRBV2 and TRBJ2-7, with D uncertain. The ends were cut back, 3 bases at V and 0 bases at J, with 6 bases in the middle. Germline V gene data show CDR1 as SNHLY and CDR2 as FYNNEI. This CDR3 comprises 13 residues. Here the CDR3 reads CASSDADSYEQYF. CDR3 nucleotide sequence: TGTGCCAGCAGTGACGCAGACTCCTACGAGCAGTACTTC.

The table lists this clone with many counts. The rearrangement links TRBV4-1 to TRBJ1-2, with 7 bases identical to TRBD1. V lost 4 bases and J lost 3; bases outside the gene matches: 17. This CDR3 region has 18 residues. Germline V gene data show CDR1 as MGHRA and CDR2 as YSYEKL. The CDR3 protein is CASSPSGQTSPSDYGYTF. DNA of the CDR3: TGCGCCAGCAGCCCCTCGGGACAGACCAGCCCATCGGACTATGGCTACACCTTC.

This chain links TRBV6-5 with TRBJ2-1; 8 nucleotides match TRBD2. The CDR3 covers 15 residues. In germline, CDR1 is MNHEY, CDR2 SVGAGI. V trimming: 5 bases; J trimming: 5 bases; junction bases outside the gene matches: 8. Here the CDR3 DNA reads TGTGCCAGCAGTCCTCCGGGACTAGTACACAATGAGCAGTTCTTC. Protein product: CASSPPGLVHNEQFF.

The rearrangement links TRBV6-5 to TRBJ1-5; 8 bases fit TRBD1. V lost 6 bases, J lost 4 bases, and 8 bases stayed unmatched. Germline values: CDR1 MNHEY, CDR2 SVGAGI. This CDR3 spans 15 amino acids. In DNA, the CDR3 is TGTGCCAGCAGGGCTGGGACAGGTGGAAATCAGCCCCAGCATTTT. Translated: CASRAGTGGNQPQHF.